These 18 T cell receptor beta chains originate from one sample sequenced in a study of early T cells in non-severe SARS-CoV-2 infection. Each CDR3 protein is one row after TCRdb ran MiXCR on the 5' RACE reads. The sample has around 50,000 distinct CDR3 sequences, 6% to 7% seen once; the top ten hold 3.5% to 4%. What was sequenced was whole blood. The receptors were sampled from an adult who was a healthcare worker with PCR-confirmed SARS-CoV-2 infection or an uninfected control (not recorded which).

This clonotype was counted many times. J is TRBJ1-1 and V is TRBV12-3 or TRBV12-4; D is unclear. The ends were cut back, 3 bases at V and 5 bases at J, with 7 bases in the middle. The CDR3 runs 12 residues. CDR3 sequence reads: CASSFGWTEAFF. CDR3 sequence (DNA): TGTGCCAGCAGTTTTGGATGGACTGAAGCTTTCTTT.

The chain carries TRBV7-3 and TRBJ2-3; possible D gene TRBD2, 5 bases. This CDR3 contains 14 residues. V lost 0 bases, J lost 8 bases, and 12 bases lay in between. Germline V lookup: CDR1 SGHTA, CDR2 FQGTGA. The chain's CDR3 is CASSLTADPGTQYF. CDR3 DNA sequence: TGTGCCAGCAGCTTAACAGCGGACCCTGGTACGCAGTATTTT.

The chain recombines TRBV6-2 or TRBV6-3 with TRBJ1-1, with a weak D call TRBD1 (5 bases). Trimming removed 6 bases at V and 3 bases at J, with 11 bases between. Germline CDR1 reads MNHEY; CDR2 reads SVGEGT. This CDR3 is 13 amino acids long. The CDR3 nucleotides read TGTGCCAGCAGACCTACAGGAGACACTGAAGCTTTCTTT. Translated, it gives CASRPTGDTEAFF.

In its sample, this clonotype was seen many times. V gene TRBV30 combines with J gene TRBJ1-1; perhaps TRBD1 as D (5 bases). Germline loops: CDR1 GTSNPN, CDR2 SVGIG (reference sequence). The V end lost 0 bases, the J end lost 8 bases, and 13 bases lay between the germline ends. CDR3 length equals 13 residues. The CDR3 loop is CAWSVNTGSEAFF. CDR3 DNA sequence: TGTGCCTGGAGTGTAAATACAGGTTCGGAAGCTTTCTTT.

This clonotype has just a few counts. Here the CDR3 reads CASSVGLTANTGELFF. As DNA, the CDR3 is TGTGCCAGCAGCGTAGGGTTGACAGCGAACACCGGGGAGCTGTTTTTT. V and J are TRBV9 and TRBJ2-2, with a possible D match to TRBD1 (5 bases). This CDR3 has 16 residues. Between the trimmed V and J ends, which lost 0 bases and 0 bases, there was a span of 9 bases. The germline CDR1 and CDR2 sequences are SGDLS and YYNGEE.

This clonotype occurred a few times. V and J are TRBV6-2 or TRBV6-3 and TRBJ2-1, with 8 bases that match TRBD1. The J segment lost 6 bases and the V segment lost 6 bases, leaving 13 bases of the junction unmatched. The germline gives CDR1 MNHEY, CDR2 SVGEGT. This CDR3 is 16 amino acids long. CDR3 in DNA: TGTGCCAGCAGAGCCCTACCCGGGACAGGCCTCAATGAGCAGTTCTTC. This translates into CASRALPGTGLNEQFF.

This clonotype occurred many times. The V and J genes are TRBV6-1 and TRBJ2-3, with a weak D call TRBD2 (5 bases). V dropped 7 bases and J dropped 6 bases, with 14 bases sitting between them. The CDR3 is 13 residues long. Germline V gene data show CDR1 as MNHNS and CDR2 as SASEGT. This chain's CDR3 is CASTLGHVDTQYF. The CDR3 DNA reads TGTGCCAGCACACTAGGCCACGTTGATACGCAGTATTTT.

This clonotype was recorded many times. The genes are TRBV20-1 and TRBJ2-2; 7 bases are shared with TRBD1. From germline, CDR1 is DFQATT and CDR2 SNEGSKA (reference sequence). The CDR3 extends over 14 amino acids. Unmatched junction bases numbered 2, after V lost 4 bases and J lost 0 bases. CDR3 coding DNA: TGCAGTGCTACCGGGACAGCGAACACCGGGGAGCTGTTTTTT. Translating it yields CSATGTANTGELFF.

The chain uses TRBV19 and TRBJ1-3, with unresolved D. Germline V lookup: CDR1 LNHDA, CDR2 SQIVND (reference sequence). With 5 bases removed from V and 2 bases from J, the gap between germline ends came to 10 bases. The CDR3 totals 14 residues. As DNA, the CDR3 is TGTGCCAGTAGTTTTAGGGAGGCTGGAAACACCATATATTTT. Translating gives CASSFREAGNTIYF. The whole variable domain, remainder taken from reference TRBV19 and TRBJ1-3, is DGGITQSPKYLFRKEGQNVTLSCEQNLNHDAMYWYRQDPGQGLRLIYYSQIVNDFQKGDIAEGYSVSREKKESFPLTVTSAQKNPTAFYLCASSFREAGNTIYFGEGSWLTVV.

The CDR3 protein is CASSSGTSRNEQFF. The CDR3 region has the DNA TGTGCCAGCAGTTCCGGGACTAGTCGGAATGAGCAGTTCTTC. The rearrangement links TRBV12-3 or TRBV12-4 to TRBJ2-1; 8 bases fit TRBD2. V trimming: 4 bases; J trimming: 7 bases; junction bases outside the gene matches: 6. The CDR3 totals 14 residues.

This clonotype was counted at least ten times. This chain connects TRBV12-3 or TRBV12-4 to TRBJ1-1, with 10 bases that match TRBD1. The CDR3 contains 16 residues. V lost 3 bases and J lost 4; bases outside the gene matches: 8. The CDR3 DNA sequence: TGTGCCAGCAGTTTCCGGACAGGGGGGAGAGGCACTGAAGCTTTCTTT. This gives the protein CASSFRTGGRGTEAFF.

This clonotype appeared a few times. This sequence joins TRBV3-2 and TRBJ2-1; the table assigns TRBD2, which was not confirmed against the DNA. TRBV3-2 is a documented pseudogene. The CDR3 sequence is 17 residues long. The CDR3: CASSQDRLAGGDNEQFF. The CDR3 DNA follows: TGTGCCAGCAGCCAAGACCGACTAGCGGGGGGTGACAATGAGCAGTTCTTC.

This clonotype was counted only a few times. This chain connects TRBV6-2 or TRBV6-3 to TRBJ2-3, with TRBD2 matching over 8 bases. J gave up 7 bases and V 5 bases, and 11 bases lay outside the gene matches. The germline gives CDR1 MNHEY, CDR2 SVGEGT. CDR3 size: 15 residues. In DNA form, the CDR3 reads TGTGCCAGCAGTAGGCGGGGGGACCAGCCCCATACGCAGTATTTT. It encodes CASSRRGDQPHTQYF.

The DNA for the CDR3 is TGCAGTGCTACAGCTAGCGGGGGGATCACAGATACGCAGTATTTT. Its translation is CSATASGGITDTQYF. This rearrangement joins TRBV20-1 to TRBJ2-3; the match to TRBD2 covers 11 bases. The CDR3 length is 15 residues. The V gene's germline CDR1 is DFQATT and CDR2 SNEGSKA (reference sequence). V lost 4 bases to trimming and J lost 2 bases; unmatched junction nucleotides: 5.

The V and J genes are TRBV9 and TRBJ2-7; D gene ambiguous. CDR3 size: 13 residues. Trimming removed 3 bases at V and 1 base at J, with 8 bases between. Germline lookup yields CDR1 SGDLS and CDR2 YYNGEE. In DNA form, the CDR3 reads TGTGCCAGCAGCGCGCCCACGTCCTACGAGCAGTACTTC. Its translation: CASSAPTSYEQYF. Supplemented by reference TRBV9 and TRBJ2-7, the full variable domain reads DSGVTQTPKHLITATGQRVTLRCSPRSGDLSVYWYQQSLDQGLQFLIQYYNGEERAKGNILERFSAQQFPDLHSELNLSSLELGDSALYFCASSAPTSYEQYFGPGTRLTVT.

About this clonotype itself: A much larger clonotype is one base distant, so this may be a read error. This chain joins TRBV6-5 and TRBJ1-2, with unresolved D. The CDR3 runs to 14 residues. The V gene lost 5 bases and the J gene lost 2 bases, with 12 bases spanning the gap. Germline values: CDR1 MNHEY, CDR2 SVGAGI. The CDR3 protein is CASSHRNYNYGYTF. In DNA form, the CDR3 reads TGTGCCAGCAGTCACCGTAACTACAACTATGGCTACACCTTC.

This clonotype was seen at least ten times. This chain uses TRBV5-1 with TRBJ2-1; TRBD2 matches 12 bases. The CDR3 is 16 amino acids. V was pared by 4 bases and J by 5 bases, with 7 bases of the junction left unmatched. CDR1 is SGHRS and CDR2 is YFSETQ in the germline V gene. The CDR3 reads CASSVASGGANNEQFF. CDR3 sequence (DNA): TGCGCCAGCAGCGTGGCTAGCGGGGGGGCCAACAATGAGCAGTTCTTC.

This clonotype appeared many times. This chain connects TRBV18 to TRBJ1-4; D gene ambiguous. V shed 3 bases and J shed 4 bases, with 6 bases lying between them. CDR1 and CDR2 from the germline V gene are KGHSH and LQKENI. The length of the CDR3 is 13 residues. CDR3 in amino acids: CASSPGLNEKLFF. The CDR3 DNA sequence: TGTGCCAGCTCACCTGGGCTTAATGAAAAACTGTTTTTT.